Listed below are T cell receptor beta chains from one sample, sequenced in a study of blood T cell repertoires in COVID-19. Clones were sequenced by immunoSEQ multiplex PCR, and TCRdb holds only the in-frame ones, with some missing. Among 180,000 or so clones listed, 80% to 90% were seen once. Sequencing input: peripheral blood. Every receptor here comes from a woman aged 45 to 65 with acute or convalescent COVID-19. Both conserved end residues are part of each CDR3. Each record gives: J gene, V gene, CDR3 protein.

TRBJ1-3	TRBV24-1	CATSDPSDSGNTIYF
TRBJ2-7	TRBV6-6	CASTTTRWGGEQYF
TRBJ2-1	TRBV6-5	CASRGLGAYNEQFF
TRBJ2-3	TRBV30	CAWSAGGPVDTQYF
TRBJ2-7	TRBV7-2	CASSRVVPYEQYF
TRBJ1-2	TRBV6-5	CASRPLRGYYYGYTF
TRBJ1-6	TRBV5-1	CASSSGTGVSPLHF
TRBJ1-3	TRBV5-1	CASSPGQGGNTIYF
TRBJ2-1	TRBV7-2	CASFPGNLYNEQFF
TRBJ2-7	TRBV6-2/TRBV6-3	CASSRTGSYEQYF
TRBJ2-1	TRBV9	CASSVGDNEQFF
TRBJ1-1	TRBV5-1	CASSRGVTDTEAFF